The 11 T cell receptor beta chains below all came from one sample that was sequenced in a study of human thymus T cells. Sequenced by immunoSEQ multiplex PCR; TCRdb stores in-frame clones only, minus some. The sample carries 46,000 or so clones, 85% to 95% recorded once. Sequencing was carried out using blood. The receptors stem from a girl in the first two years of life with a congenital heart defect but otherwise immunologically healthy.

The chain links TRBV4-2 to TRBJ2-7; TRBD2 agrees at 7 bases. The J segment lost 4 bases and the V segment lost 2 bases, leaving 14 bases of the junction unmatched. The CDR3 runs to 17 residues. From germline, CDR1 is LGHNA and CDR2 YNFKEQ. This chain's CDR3 is CASSQIFRPRESYEQYF. CDR3 in DNA: TGTGCCAGCAGCCAAATATTTCGTCCGCGGGAGAGTTACGAGCAGTACTTC.

The V gene is TRBV10-3, the J gene TRBJ2-1, with D maybe TRBD2 (5 bases). Germline assignment: CDR1 ENHRY and CDR2 SYGVKD. The CDR3 has 15 residues. Trimming pared 5 bases from V and 5 bases from J, leaving 16 bases between. In nucleotides, the CDR3 is TGTGCCATCAGTTTCGGACTTGTCGTAAACAATGAGCAGTTCTTC. This sequence encodes CAISFGLVVNNEQFF.

This clone was seen a single time. V is TRBV10-3 and J is TRBJ2-1; 12 bases match TRBD2. V lost 4 bases to trimming and J lost 5 bases; unmatched junction nucleotides: 0. The CDR3 totals 14 residues. From germline, CDR1 is ENHRY and CDR2 SYGVKD. The CDR3 loop is CAISGTSGDNEQFF. In DNA, the CDR3 is TGTGCCATCAGTGGGACTAGCGGGGACAATGAGCAGTTCTTC.

The chain recombines TRBV12-5 with TRBJ2-3; the match to TRBD2 covers 9 bases. Germline trimming cut 1 base from V and 2 bases from J; bases unmatched to any gene: 4. CDR3 length equals 16 residues. Germline V CDR1 and CDR2: LGHNT, FRNRAP. The CDR3 coding sequence is TGTGCTAGTGGTTTGGGACTAGCGGAGTACACAGATACGCAGTATTTT. Translating gives CASGLGLAEYTDTQYF. Based on the CDR3 plus reference TRBV12-5 and TRBJ2-3, the full variable domain is DARVTQTPRHKVTEMGQEVTMRCQPILGHNTVFWYRQTMMQGLELLAYFRNRAPLDDSGMPKDRFSAEMPDATLATLKIQPSEPRDSAVYFCASGLGLAEYTDTQYFGPGTRLTVL.

The V gene is TRBV4-1, the J gene TRBJ2-7, with D perhaps TRBD1 or TRBD2 (6 bases each). This CDR3 spans 17 amino acids. The germline V gene encodes CDR1 MGHRA and CDR2 YSYEKL. V was pared by 1 base and J by 4 bases, with 20 bases between. The chain's CDR3 is CASSQGANGGALYEQYF. The CDR3 nucleotides read TGCGCCAGCAGCCAAGGGGCGAACGGGGGCGCGTTGTACGAGCAGTACTTC.

The chain recombines TRBV2 with TRBJ1-5, with D maybe TRBD1 (5 bases). Germline-derived CDR1 and CDR2 are SNHLY and FYNNEI. Deletions cut 6 bases from V and 5 bases from J, with 14 bases between. The CDR3 sequence is 14 residues long. Written as DNA, the CDR3 is TGTGCCAGCAGGCTCACAGGTGTCGATCAGCCCCAGCATTTT. This codes for CASRLTGVDQPQHF.

The V call is TRBV19, the J call TRBJ2-4, with D perhaps being TRBD1 or TRBD2 (5 bases each). Trimming took 5 bases from V and 0 from J, leaving 11 bases between them. The CDR3 sequence is 15 residues long. Germline V gene sequence: CDR1 LNHDA, CDR2 SQIVND (reference sequence). CDR3 amino acids: CASSWDLLAKNIQYF. The CDR3 DNA reads as TGTGCCAGTAGTTGGGACCTTCTAGCCAAAAACATTCAGTACTTC.

The gene calls are TRBV28 and TRBJ2-7, with TRBD1 matching 10 bases. Germline V lookup: CDR1 MDHEN, CDR2 SYDVKM. The V segment lost 7 bases and the J segment 9 bases; nucleotides outside the gene matches: 18. The CDR3 length is 16 residues. The CDR3 DNA is TGTGCCAGCACCGCCGGGTGGGGACAGGGGACTAAGGGGCAGTACTTC. Its translation: CASTAGWGQGTKGQYF.

The chain uses TRBV5-5 and TRBJ2-1, with D possibly being TRBD2 (6 bases). Germline CDR1 is SGHKS and CDR2 is YYEKEE (reference sequence). V was clipped by 2 bases and J by 0 bases, with 15 bases between them. This CDR3 comprises 17 residues. CDR3 nucleotides: TGTGCCAGCAGCTTTTTAGGGAGGCCGAGCTCCTACAATGAGCAGTTCTTC. It encodes CASSFLGRPSSYNEQFF.

This clone was counted between two and nine times. The CDR3 nucleotides are TGTGCCAGTAGTATCGGACAGGGAGCACGTACCGAGCAGTACTTC. Translating it yields CASSIGQGARTEQYF. The chain joins TRBV19 to TRBJ2-7; TRBD1 matches 8 bases. The germline V gene has CDR1 LNHDA and CDR2 SQIVND (reference sequence). This CDR3 contains 15 residues. V lost 3 bases and J lost 6; bases outside the gene matches: 10.

The chain is built from TRBV4-1 and TRBJ1-6; 8 positions agree with TRBD1. The CDR3 loop spans 17 amino acids. The germline gives CDR1 MGHRA, CDR2 YSYEKL. V shed 2 bases and J 6 bases; nucleotides not matched to a gene: 9. CDR3 in amino acids: CASSQPGWTGFNSPLHF. CDR3 DNA sequence: TGCGCCAGCAGCCAACCTGGCTGGACAGGGTTTAATTCACCCCTCCACTTT.